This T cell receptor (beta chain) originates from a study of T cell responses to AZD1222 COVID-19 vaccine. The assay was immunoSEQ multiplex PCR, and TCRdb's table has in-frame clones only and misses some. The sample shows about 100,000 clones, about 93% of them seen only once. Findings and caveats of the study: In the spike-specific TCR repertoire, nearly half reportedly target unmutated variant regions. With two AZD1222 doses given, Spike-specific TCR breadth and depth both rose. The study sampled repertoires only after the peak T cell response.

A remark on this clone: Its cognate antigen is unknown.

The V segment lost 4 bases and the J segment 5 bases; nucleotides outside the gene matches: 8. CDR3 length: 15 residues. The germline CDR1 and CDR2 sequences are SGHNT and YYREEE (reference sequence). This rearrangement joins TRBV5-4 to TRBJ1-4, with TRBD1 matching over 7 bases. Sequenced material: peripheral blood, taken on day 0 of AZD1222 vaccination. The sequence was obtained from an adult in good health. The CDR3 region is CASSRTGGGNEKLFF. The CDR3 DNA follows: TGTGCCAGCAGCCGCACGGGAGGGGGCAATGAAAAACTGTTTTTT.